The 14 T cell receptor beta chains below come from one sample, sequenced in a study of T cell responses to AZD1222 COVID-19 vaccine. Sequenced by immunoSEQ multiplex PCR; TCRdb stores in-frame clones only, minus some. The sample has 50,000 to 85,000 clones; approximately 79% are singletons. The material was peripheral blood, obtained on day 0 of MenACWY control vaccination. All receptors come from an adult in good health.

The chain combines TRBV6-1 with TRBJ1-5; no reliable D call. This CDR3 is built from 13 residues. With 5 bases removed from V and 2 bases from J, the gap between germline ends came to 7 bases. CDR1 and CDR2 from the germline V gene are MNHNS and SASEGT. As DNA, the CDR3 is TGTGCCAGCAGTAACGGGGGCAATCAGCCCCAGCATTTT. It is translated as CASSNGGNQPQHF.

V gene TRBV12-3 or TRBV12-4 combines with J gene TRBJ1-3; D is unclear. V was cut by 5 bases and J by 1 base, with 6 bases left in between. The CDR3 runs to 13 residues. The CDR3 protein is CASSLQSGNTIYF. The CDR3, as DNA: TGTGCCAGCAGTCTACAGTCTGGAAACACCATATATTTT.

This chain links TRBV5-1 with TRBJ1-6; D is ambiguous. CDR1 is SGHRS, CDR2 YFSETQ, per germline. The CDR3 spans 14 residues. V lost 0 bases and J 5 bases, leaving 6 bases between the germline ends. In nucleotides, the CDR3 is TGCGCCAGCAGCTTGGGGGAGCATAATTCACCCCTCCACTTT. The encoded protein is CASSLGEHNSPLHF.

The J gene is TRBJ1-2, the V gene TRBV29-1, with 8 bases aligning to TRBD1. Germline trimming cut 7 bases from V and 3 bases from J; bases unmatched to any gene: 7. The CDR3 has 13 amino acids. Per germline, CDR1 SQVTM and CDR2 ANQGSEA. CDR3 DNA sequence: TGCAGCGCCCGGACAGGGACCGACTATGGCTACACCTTC. Encoded protein: CSARTGTDYGYTF.

This chain connects TRBV6-1 to TRBJ2-2; 12 positions match TRBD1. Germline CDR1 is MNHNS and CDR2 is SASEGT. V lost 4 bases, J lost 1 base, and 4 bases stayed unmatched. The CDR3 has 17 residues. In DNA, the CDR3 is TGTGCCAGCAGTGGAGGGACAGGGGGCATGAACACCGGGGAGCTGTTTTTT. Protein product: CASSGGTGGMNTGELFF.

The V gene is TRBV7-9, the J gene TRBJ1-2, with TRBD1 as a possible D gene (6 bases). This CDR3 region has 17 residues. From germline, CDR1 is SEHNR and CDR2 FQNEAQ (reference sequence). V lost 5 bases, J lost 4 bases, and 23 bases lay in between. CDR3 nucleotide sequence: TGTGCCAGCAGCCCCGTTCGGGGGCGGGGGCTATTCTATGGCTACACCTTC. Translating it yields CASSPVRGRGLFYGYTF.

The gene calls are TRBV6-1 and TRBJ2-7, with a possible D match to TRBD1 (6 bases). This CDR3 contains 14 residues. The germline V gene has CDR1 MNHNS and CDR2 SASEGT. Trimming cost V 2 bases and J 3 bases, with 11 bases left between them. CDR3 coding DNA: TGTGCCAGCAGTGAAAGGACAGACCTCTACGAGCAGTACTTC. Protein sequence: CASSERTDLYEQYF.

In its sample, this clone was seen once. The rearrangement uses TRBV19 and TRBJ1-1; D is perhaps TRBD1 (5 bases). The CDR3 runs to 15 residues. Germline values: CDR1 LNHDA, CDR2 SQIVND (reference sequence). Trimming pared 5 bases from V and 1 base from J, leaving 14 bases between. The chain's CDR3 is CASSPVGLTNTEAFF. CDR3 DNA: TGTGCCAGTAGTCCCGTGGGACTGACGAACACTGAAGCTTTCTTT.

This clone was recorded once. V and J are TRBV5-6 and TRBJ2-7; the match to TRBD2 covers 7 bases. V shed 4 bases and J 2 bases; nucleotides not matched to a gene: 12. The length of the CDR3 is 16 residues. Germline loops: CDR1 SGHDT, CDR2 YYEEEE. In DNA, the CDR3 is TGTGCCAGCAGCCTCCTTCGCGGGAGTTTAACCTACGAGCAGTACTTC. It codes for CASSLLRGSLTYEQYF.

The V call is TRBV28, the J call TRBJ2-3; D tentatively reads TRBD1 or TRBD2 (5 bases each). The CDR3 runs 13 residues. V gave up 3 bases and J gave up 7 bases, with 11 bases separating them. CDR1 and CDR2 (germline): MDHEN, SYDVKM. Written as DNA, the CDR3 is TGTGCCAGCAGTTTGAGAGGGGCGAATACGCAGTATTTT. Protein: CASSLRGANTQYF.

The table lists this clone with a few counts. The chain couples TRBV7-8 to TRBJ1-6, with a tentative D call TRBD1 (5 bases). Trimming removed 6 bases from V and 1 base from J, with 7 bases in between. The germline gives CDR1 SGHVS, CDR2 FQNEAQ. CDR3 length equals 14 residues. The DNA of the CDR3 is TGTGCCAGCAGGGACACATCCTATAATTCACCCCTCCACTTT. It translates to CASRDTSYNSPLHF.

V gene TRBV10-3 combines with J gene TRBJ2-3; D call uncertain. Germline loops: CDR1 ENHRY, CDR2 SYGVKD. The CDR3 sequence is 11 residues long. The germline V and J ends were trimmed by 7 bases and 4 bases, with 6 bases remaining between them. The CDR3 DNA follows: TGTGCCATCAAAAAGGCAGATACGCAGTATTTT. Amino acid sequence: CAIKKADTQYF.

V is TRBV5-4 and J is TRBJ2-7; no clear D gene. CDR3 length: 13 residues. The germline CDR1 and CDR2 sequences are SGHNT and YYREEE (reference sequence). The ends were cut back, 2 bases at V and 0 bases at J, with 6 bases in the middle. In DNA, the CDR3 is TGTGCCAGCAGCTTCTATAGCTCCTACGAGCAGTACTTC. This encodes CASSFYSSYEQYF.

The chain has TRBV19 and TRBJ1-5, with D tentatively TRBD1 (5 bases). The CDR3 covers 13 residues. The V end lost 5 bases, the J end lost 8 bases, and 13 bases lay between the germline ends. Germline CDR1 reads LNHDA; CDR2 reads SQIVND (reference sequence). The DNA for the CDR3 is TGTGCCAGTAGTTCCGGGACGGGGAAGCCCCAGCATTTT. Protein sequence: CASSSGTGKPQHF.